The 18 T cell receptor beta chains reported below all come from one sample, sequenced in a study of cytomegalovirus exposure and HLA in healthy donors. Primers: 60 Vbeta forward and 13 Jbeta reverse. Here immunoSEQ multiplex PCR was the method, and the copy in TCRdb shows in-frame clones only, minus some. The table lists 70,000 to 95,000 clones, 80% to 90% of them singletons. Sequenced input: PBMCs. Every receptor here comes from a woman between 18 and 29 years old in good health and CMV-seropositive.

J is TRBJ2-2 and V is TRBV5-1, with D possibly matching TRBD1 (5 bases). The germline V and J ends were trimmed by 6 bases and 1 base, with 10 bases remaining between them. This CDR3 is 14 amino acids long. The V gene's germline CDR1 is SGHRS and CDR2 YFSETQ. CDR3 sequence (DNA): TGCGCCAGCATTCGTGACAGGAACACCGGGGAGCTGTTTTTT. Translating gives CASIRDRNTGELFF.

The chain joins TRBV6-5 to TRBJ2-5, with TRBD2 as a possible D gene (6 bases). Trimming cost V 0 bases and J 5 bases, with 13 bases left between them. The CDR3 contains 15 residues. Germline-derived CDR1 and CDR2 are MNHEY and SVGAGI. The CDR3 is CASSYSGREVETQYF. DNA for the CDR3: TGTGCCAGCAGTTACTCGGGCAGGGAGGTCGAGACCCAGTACTTC.

The genes are TRBV9 and TRBJ2-1; no clear D gene. Germline CDR1 and CDR2: SGDLS and YYNGEE. Trimming pared 4 bases from V and 0 bases from J, leaving 11 bases between. CDR3 length equals 15 residues. CDR3 nucleotide sequence: TGTGCCAGCAGCCTCCTTGCGGTCTCCTACAATGAGCAGTTCTTC. Protein sequence: CASSLLAVSYNEQFF.

This clone was observed a few times. V gene TRBV10-3 combines with J gene TRBJ1-4; tentatively, D is TRBD1 (6 bases). The CDR3 runs to 12 residues. V was shortened by 3 bases and J by 7 bases, with 6 bases between the two germline ends. In germline, CDR1 is ENHRY, CDR2 SYGVKD. The CDR3 DNA reads TGTGCCATCAGTGACAGGGGTGAAAAACTGTTTTTT. Translating gives CAISDRGEKLFF.

This clone was detected a few times. An end of the junction differs from the germline gene, which may be a read error. The chain carries TRBV6-4 and TRBJ2-1; 9 nucleotides agree with TRBD2. Germline V CDR1 and CDR2: MRHNA, SNTAGT. This CDR3 comprises 11 residues. CDR3 coding DNA: TGTGCCAGCAGTAAGCGGGAGGCCTCGGTCTTC. Protein: CASSKREASVF.

This clone was counted a few times. This sequence joins TRBV18 and TRBJ2-6, with TRBD1 identical over 7 bases. CDR3 length equals 17 residues. The V gene end was trimmed by 3 bases and the J gene end by 3 bases; junction bases not matched to a gene: 8. Germline CDR1 is KGHSH and CDR2 is LQKENI. This chain's CDR3 is CASSPALTGFGANVLTF. For the CDR3, the DNA is TGTGCCAGCTCACCTGCGTTGACAGGGTTTGGGGCCAACGTCCTGACTTTC.

The CDR3 sequence is CASSQGLAGTDTQYF. CDR3 bases: TGTGCCAGCAGTCAAGGACTAGCTGGCACAGATACGCAGTATTTT. The V and J genes are TRBV28 and TRBJ2-3; TRBD2 aligns across 8 bases. V was pared by 5 bases and J by 1 base, with 5 bases of the junction left unmatched. Germline V gene lookup returns CDR1 MDHEN and CDR2 SYDVKM. This CDR3 has 15 amino acids.

The chain has TRBV27 and TRBJ1-2; TRBD1 aligns across 8 bases. V lost 6 bases to trimming and J lost 8 bases; unmatched junction nucleotides: 11. This CDR3 region has 14 residues. CDR1 and CDR2 (germline): MNHEY, SMNVEV (reference sequence). CDR3 bases: TGTGCCAGCAGACCCCAAGGACAGGGATTCGGCTACACCTTC. Amino acid sequence: CASRPQGQGFGYTF.

The chain links TRBV29-1 to TRBJ2-5, with 11 bases that match TRBD2. This CDR3 comprises 14 residues. Trimming cost V 7 bases and J 4 bases; bases outside gene matches: 8. Per germline, CDR1 SQVTM and CDR2 ANQGSEA. The CDR3 region has the DNA TGCAGCGCCCAGGGACTAGCGGATTCAGAGACCCAGTACTTC. Its translation: CSAQGLADSETQYF.

The table lists this clone with a few counts. The rearrangement uses TRBV6-1 and TRBJ2-7; 10 positions match TRBD1. J gave up 4 bases and V 2 bases, and 11 bases lay outside the gene matches. The CDR3 totals 17 residues. In germline, CDR1 is MNHNS, CDR2 SASEGT. The DNA of the CDR3 is TGTGCCAGCAGTGAACTGGGGGGTTGGACAGGGGGATACGAGCAGTACTTC. Translated: CASSELGGWTGGYEQYF.

The chain couples TRBV10-1 to TRBJ2-5; TRBD1 matches at 7 bases. V shed 3 bases and J 5 bases; nucleotides not matched to a gene: 12. From germline, CDR1 is WNHNN and CDR2 SYGVQD (reference sequence). The CDR3 consists of 16 residues. The CDR3 region is CASSDSRTGNWETQYF. The DNA for the CDR3 is TGCGCCAGCAGTGATTCCCGGACAGGCAACTGGGAGACCCAGTACTTC.

This sequence joins TRBV5-1 and TRBJ2-7; TRBD2 is a possible D gene (6 bases). The length of the CDR3 is 15 residues. V gave up 2 bases and J gave up 3 bases, with 15 bases separating them. Germline-derived CDR1 and CDR2 are SGHRS and YFSETQ. The CDR3 loop is CASSFFKSGDYEQYF. The DNA for the CDR3 is TGCGCCAGCAGCTTCTTTAAATCGGGGGACTACGAGCAGTACTTC.

This chain connects TRBV7-9 to TRBJ1-3; no clear D gene. CDR3 length: 17 residues. V was pared by 3 bases and J by 4 bases, with 19 bases between. CDR1 and CDR2 from the germline V gene are SEHNR and FQNEAQ (reference sequence). Written as DNA, the CDR3 is TGTGCCAGCAGCTTGGTAGGAGGCTTCGGGTCGGGAAACACCATATATTTT. This encodes CASSLVGGFGSGNTIYF.

V gene TRBV7-3 combines with J gene TRBJ2-6; 8 bases agree with TRBD1. Trimming cost V 0 bases and J 2 bases; bases outside gene matches: 12. In germline, CDR1 is SGHTA, CDR2 FQGTGA. This CDR3 spans 20 amino acids. The CDR3 sequence: CASSLTARTGWPTGANVLTF. DNA for the CDR3: TGTGCCAGCAGCTTAACAGCCCGGACAGGGTGGCCCACTGGGGCCAACGTCCTGACTTTC.

The rearrangement joins TRBV6-6 to TRBJ2-5; possible D gene TRBD1, 6 bases. Germline V gene sequence: CDR1 MNHNY, CDR2 SVGAGI (reference sequence). The CDR3 contains 13 residues. V lost 5 bases to trimming and J lost 5 bases, with 12 bases between them. Here the CDR3 reads CASSQGSGETQYF. The CDR3 nucleotides read TGTGCCAGCAGTCAGGGGAGTGGGGAGACCCAGTACTTC.

The chain uses TRBV2 and TRBJ1-1, with 7 bases matching TRBD1. The germline CDR1 and CDR2 sequences are SNHLY and FYNNEI. Trimming at V came to 8 bases and at J to 0 bases, leaving 6 bases not matched to a gene. The CDR3 contains 14 residues. The DNA for the CDR3 is TGTGCCAGCTCACCGGGACAGCTGAACACTGAAGCTTTCTTT. This sequence encodes CASSPGQLNTEAFF.

The CDR3 region is CASSQWTDYEQYF. CDR3 nucleotides: TGCGCCAGCAGCCAATGGACAGACTACGAGCAGTACTTC. The genes are TRBV4-1 and TRBJ2-7, with a weak D call TRBD1 (6 bases). In germline, CDR1 is MGHRA, CDR2 YSYEKL. Trimming stripped 2 bases from V and 3 bases from J, with 8 bases between. The CDR3 runs to 13 residues.

CDR3 DNA sequence: TGTGCCAGCAGTTCCGCTGGACAGGGACACACTGAAGCTTTCTTT. Its translation: CASSSAGQGHTEAFF. The chain links TRBV28 to TRBJ1-1, with 8 bases identical to TRBD1. The CDR3 runs 15 residues. Unmatched junction bases numbered 7, after V lost 4 bases and J lost 3 bases. The germline gives CDR1 MDHEN, CDR2 SYDVKM.